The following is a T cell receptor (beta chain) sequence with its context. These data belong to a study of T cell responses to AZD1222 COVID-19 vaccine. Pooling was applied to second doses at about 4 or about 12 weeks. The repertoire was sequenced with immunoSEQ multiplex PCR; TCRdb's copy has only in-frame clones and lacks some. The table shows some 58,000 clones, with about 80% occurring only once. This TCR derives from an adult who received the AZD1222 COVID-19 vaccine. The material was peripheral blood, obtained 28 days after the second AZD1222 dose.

In DNA form, the CDR3 reads TGTGCCAGCAGCCCGCCGGAGAGGGCGAGCACAGATACGCAGTATTTT. This translates into CASSPPERASTDTQYF. The chain carries TRBV5-8 and TRBJ2-3; D is possibly TRBD2 (5 bases). The CDR3 runs 16 residues. With 4 bases removed from V and 0 bases from J, the gap between germline ends came to 15 bases. Per the germline V gene, CDR1 is SGHTS and CDR2 is YDEGEE.